These 16 T cell receptor beta chains were sequenced from one sample in a study of persistence of HIV-infected CD4 T cells. The libraries were made with immunoSEQ version 4 in survey mode. Profiled with immunoSEQ multiplex PCR; TCRdb holds only in-frame clones, not every one. The table has about 37,000 clones, 65% to 85% seen once; the top ten hold around 1.5%. Cells were stimulated with CMV-infected fibroblast lysates at approximately 10 ug/mL. CD40L/CD69 double-negative CD45RO-high memory CD4+ T cells were collected. Antigens of these TCRs are unknown. The sample here was CD4+ T cells sorted from PBMCs after roughly 19-hour stimulation, taken from a patient who received antiretroviral therapy. Receptors originate from an adult man with HIV who was CMV-seropositive.

The chain recombines TRBV5-6 with TRBJ2-1; possibly TRBD1 or TRBD2 for D (5 bases each). This CDR3 has 15 amino acids. Per germline, CDR1 SGHDT and CDR2 YYEEEE. V lost 0 bases and J 10 bases, leaving 17 bases between the germline ends. CDR3 residues: CASSLAGAGLKEQFF. The DNA for the CDR3 is TGTGCCAGCAGCTTGGCCGGGGCGGGCTTGAAGGAGCAGTTCTTC.

V and J are TRBV28 and TRBJ2-2, with D perhaps matching TRBD1 or TRBD2 (6 bases each). The CDR3 runs 15 residues. V shed 7 bases and J shed 2 bases, with 14 bases lying between them. Germline values: CDR1 MDHEN, CDR2 SYDVKM. The CDR3 loop reads CASTPGAVNTGELFF. The DNA for the CDR3 is TGTGCCAGCACCCCGGGGGCAGTAAACACCGGGGAGCTGTTTTTT.

The rearrangement joins TRBV10-3 to TRBJ2-1, with 7 bases aligning to TRBD2. The germline V gene encodes CDR1 ENHRY and CDR2 SYGVKD. The CDR3 consists of 14 residues. After removal of 6 bases from V and 6 bases from J, the junction contained 8 bases not matched to a gene. The CDR3 region is CAISPKERGNEQFF. In DNA form, the CDR3 reads TGTGCCATCAGCCCTAAGGAGCGGGGCAATGAGCAGTTCTTC.

A few counts support this clone. The chain is built from TRBV5-5 and TRBJ1-5; TRBD1 matches 7 bases. CDR1 is SGHKS, CDR2 YYEKEE, per germline (reference sequence). CDR3 size: 14 residues. V dropped 4 bases and J dropped 4; count of bases not matched to a gene: 5. The DNA for the CDR3 is TGTGCCAGCAGCCCCGACAGGGTGAATCAGCCCCAGCATTTT. Amino acid sequence: CASSPDRVNQPQHF.

The rearrangement links TRBV7-8 to TRBJ2-7; 12 nucleotides line up with TRBD1. This CDR3 has 15 amino acids. Trimming removed 6 bases from V and 7 bases from J; junction bases left unmatched: 10. Germline lookup yields CDR1 SGHVS and CDR2 FQNEAQ. This CDR3 reads CASSRPGQGAQEQYF. Here the CDR3 DNA reads TGTGCCAGCAGTCGCCCGGGACAGGGGGCACAAGAGCAGTACTTC.

The chain employs TRBV19 and TRBJ2-4; 8 nucleotides agree with TRBD1. This CDR3 spans 12 amino acids. Germline trimming cut 5 bases from V and 15 bases from J; bases unmatched to any gene: 9. Germline assignment: CDR1 LNHDA and CDR2 SQIVND (reference sequence). The CDR3, as DNA: TGTGCCAGTAGTGAGGACAGGGCATTACGGTACTTC. Translation: CASSEDRALRYF.

This rearrangement joins TRBV6-5 to TRBJ1-2; no reliable D call. In germline, CDR1 is MNHEY, CDR2 SVGAGI. This CDR3 region has 12 residues. V lost 6 bases to trimming and J lost 5 bases, with 10 bases between them. In DNA, the CDR3 is TGTGCCAGCAGCACGATTGGGTATGGCTACACCTTC. Its protein product is CASSTIGYGYTF.

The genes are TRBV30 and TRBJ1-3; no reliable D call. Per germline, CDR1 GTSNPN and CDR2 SVGIG (reference sequence). The V and J ends lost 4 bases and 0 bases respectively, with 13 bases between them. The CDR3 extends over 15 amino acids. In DNA form, the CDR3 reads TGTGCCTGGACCCCGGGGAGAGCCTCTGGAAACACCATATATTTT. Translated: CAWTPGRASGNTIYF.

The chain recombines TRBV18 with TRBJ1-2; TRBD1 might be the D (6 bases). V lost 6 bases and J lost 7, with 15 bases in between. The CDR3 covers 13 residues. CDR1 and CDR2 from the germline V gene are KGHSH and LQKENI. The CDR3, as DNA: TGTGCCAGCTCTAAGGAAGCACAGGGTGGCTACACCTTC. Residues: CASSKEAQGGYTF.

The chain carries TRBV9 and TRBJ1-1, with D tentatively TRBD1 (6 bases). The V end lost 2 bases, the J end lost 4 bases, and 15 bases lay between the germline ends. This CDR3 has 15 amino acids. The germline gives CDR1 SGDLS, CDR2 YYNGEE. CDR3 sequence (DNA): TGTGCCAGCAGCGTGGGGGCAACCCTTTCCACTGAAGCTTTCTTT. Translation gives CASSVGATLSTEAFF.

This sequence joins TRBV4-1 and TRBJ1-1; 7 bases fit TRBD1. This CDR3 contains 15 residues. V trimming: 3 bases; J trimming: 1 base; junction bases outside the gene matches: 5. Germline values: CDR1 MGHRA, CDR2 YSYEKL. The CDR3 loop reads CASSQRTGANTEAFF. CDR3 DNA sequence: TGCGCCAGCAGCCAGAGGACAGGTGCGAACACTGAAGCTTTCTTT.

V usage is TRBV28 and J usage is TRBJ1-3, with D tentatively TRBD1 (5 bases). Trimming left V 1 base short and J 4 bases short, with 14 bases between. The V gene's germline CDR1 is MDHEN and CDR2 SYDVKM. CDR3 size: 16 residues. The CDR3 loop is CASSLSGPRSGNTIYF. Here the CDR3 DNA reads TGTGCCAGCAGTTTATCGGGACCCAGGTCGGGAAACACCATATATTTT.

A few counts support this clone. The V gene is TRBV6-1, the J gene TRBJ2-2; TRBD1 is a possible D gene (5 bases). The CDR3 sequence is 14 residues long. Germline-derived CDR1 and CDR2 are MNHNS and SASEGT. Trimming took 5 bases from V and 5 from J, leaving 12 bases between them. The CDR3 sequence is CASSLGQTTGELFF. CDR3 nucleotide sequence: TGTGCCAGCAGTCTTGGACAAACTACCGGGGAGCTGTTTTTT.

This clone came up once. This chain connects TRBV19 to TRBJ1-5; 8 bases are a match to TRBD1. CDR3 length: 16 amino acids. Germline-derived CDR1 and CDR2 are LNHDA and SQIVND (reference sequence). V was pared by 3 bases and J by 4 bases, with 8 bases of the junction left unmatched. The CDR3, as DNA: TGTGCCAGTAGTATGGGGGGACAGGTCGGGAATCAGCCCCAGCATTTT. Translated, it gives CASSMGGQVGNQPQHF.

This clone was seen only a few times. This chain joins TRBV6-2 or TRBV6-3 and TRBJ2-7; D might be TRBD1 or TRBD2, each matching 5 bases. Trimming removed 4 bases at V and 0 bases at J, with 13 bases between. Per the germline V gene, CDR1 is MNHEY and CDR2 is SVGEGT. This CDR3 is built from 15 residues. Written as DNA, the CDR3 is TGTGCCAGCAGTTCAGGGTTAGGGAGCTCCTACGAGCAGTACTTC. Its translation is CASSSGLGSSYEQYF.

This chain connects TRBV28 to TRBJ1-5; D gene uncertain. There are 13 residues in the CDR3. The germline CDR1 and CDR2 sequences are MDHEN and SYDVKM. The V and J ends lost 7 bases and 2 bases respectively, with 9 bases between them. In nucleotides, the CDR3 is TGTGCCAGCACCTCAAGGGGCAATCAGCCCCAGCATTTT. The encoded protein is CASTSRGNQPQHF.